This entry lists 27 T cell receptor beta chains sequenced from one sample in a study of T cells in Graves' hyperthyroidism and ophthalmopathy. The investigators amplified TCR beta CDR3 regions from RNA transcripts. With the HTBI primer set, the TCR CDR3 went through a first round of RT-PCR. TCRdb used MiXCR to reprocess the multiplex PCR reads, holding one entry per CDR3 protein. Counted here are approximately 400,000 distinct CDR3 sequences, 15% occurring once; the ten biggest clones make up approximately 32%. Specimen: blood. These receptors originate from a woman between 25 and 40 years old with Graves' hyperthyroidism.

This clonotype was observed once. The chain carries TRBV30 and TRBJ1-1; D is undetermined. The CDR3 length is 14 residues. V was clipped by 8 bases and J by 3 bases, with 19 bases between them. The germline V gene encodes CDR1 GTSNPN and CDR2 SVGIG (reference sequence). This CDR3 is CALKSSPADTEAFF. CDR3 DNA: TGTGCCCTTAAAAGCAGCCCAGCCGACACTGAAGCTTTCTTT. The entire variable domain, with the rest obtained from reference TRBV30 and TRBJ1-1, is as follows: SQTIHQWPATLVQPVGSPLSLECTVEGTSNPNLYWYRQAAGRGLQLLFYSVGIGQISSEVPQNLSASRPQDRQFILSSKKLLLSDSGFYLCALKSSPADTEAFFGQGTRLTVV.

This clonotype was picked up a small number of times. The genes are TRBV6-1 and TRBJ2-7; possibly TRBD1 or TRBD2 for D (5 bases each). V gave up 8 bases and J gave up 6 bases, with 20 bases separating them. The germline V gene has CDR1 MNHNS and CDR2 SASEGT. The CDR3 contains 14 residues. CDR3 in amino acids: CASGKGYGTAEQYF. CDR3 coding DNA: TGTGCCAGCGGAAAAGGCTATGGGACCGCCGAGCAGTACTTC.

Concerning this clonotype itself: This may come from a read error, since a much larger clone is one base off. The chain carries TRBV20-1 and TRBJ2-1; 7 bases align to TRBD2. Germline V CDR1 and CDR2: DFQATT, SNEGSKA (reference sequence). V lost 0 bases to trimming and J lost 5 bases; unmatched junction nucleotides: 10. This CDR3 is built from 16 residues. The DNA for the CDR3 is TGCAGTGCTAGAGATCATGCGGGAGTGGGGAACAATGAGCAGTTCTTC. Amino acid sequence: CSARDHAGVGNNEQFF.

The chain is built from TRBV7-9 and TRBJ1-3; 9 bases map to TRBD1. This CDR3 is 18 amino acids long. With 5 bases clipped from V and 4 bases from J, the junction kept 15 bases outside the gene matches. Germline V lookup: CDR1 SEHNR, CDR2 FQNEAQ (reference sequence). The CDR3 DNA is TGTGCCAGCAGCCGCTTACCTTCCCACAGGGGGCCAGGAAACACCATATATTTT. Amino acid sequence: CASSRLPSHRGPGNTIYF.

This clonotype has only a few counts. CDR3 region: CASALGGQDEKLFF. DNA for the CDR3: TGCGCCAGCGCCCTGGGGGGGCAGGATGAAAAACTGTTTTTT. The chain has TRBV5-1 and TRBJ1-4, with D possibly TRBD1 on 6 matching bases. The CDR3 covers 14 residues. Trimming stripped 7 bases from V and 6 bases from J, with 16 bases between. The germline V gene encodes CDR1 SGHRS and CDR2 YFSETQ.

This clonotype was detected many times. The rearrangement joins TRBV5-1 to TRBJ2-7; a possible D gene is TRBD2 (6 bases). Germline-derived CDR1 and CDR2 are SGHRS and YFSETQ. This CDR3 is built from 14 residues. Trimming cost V 4 bases and J 7 bases, with 18 bases left between them. In DNA form, the CDR3 reads TGCGCCAGCAGCACGGGACGGGCCGGGGGTGAGCAGTACTTC. As protein: CASSTGRAGGEQYF.

A few counts support this clonotype. The rearrangement uses TRBV2 and TRBJ2-1; 12 bases agree with TRBD1. The CDR3 sequence is 19 residues long. The V gene's germline CDR1 is SNHLY and CDR2 FYNNEI. V lost 10 bases to trimming and J lost 0 bases; unmatched junction nucleotides: 16. The CDR3 here is CATTRDRGRKGSSYNEQFF. The CDR3 coding sequence is TGTGCCACCACGCGGGACAGGGGGCGCAAGGGAAGCTCCTACAATGAGCAGTTCTTC.

This clonotype was recorded only once. In DNA, the CDR3 is TGTGCCAGCAGTTTCTCCCCGGGACTAGCGACTGAACTAGCCAAAAACATTCAGTACTTC. Translation gives CASSFSPGLATELAKNIQYF. This sequence joins TRBV6-5 and TRBJ2-4; 10 nucleotides match TRBD2. Unmatched junction bases numbered 15, after V lost 4 bases and J lost 0 bases. This CDR3 contains 20 residues. Germline CDR1 MNHEY, CDR2 SVGAGI.

This clonotype was seen a single time. The rearrangement joins TRBV27 to TRBJ1-6, with D possibly TRBD1 on 6 matching bases. V was shortened by 9 bases and J by 7 bases, with 13 bases between the two germline ends. Germline-derived CDR1 and CDR2 are MNHEY and SMNVEV (reference sequence). This CDR3 has 13 amino acids. The CDR3 protein is CASRGYWNSPLHF. The CDR3 nucleotides are TGTGCCAGTAGGGGGTATTGGAATTCACCCCTCCACTTT.

This clonotype was recorded a few times. J is TRBJ2-7 and V is TRBV5-4; 9 nucleotides agree with TRBD2. CDR3 length: 16 residues. Per germline, CDR1 SGHNT and CDR2 YYREEE (reference sequence). The V segment lost 5 bases and the J segment 1 base; nucleotides outside the gene matches: 10. CDR3 nucleotide sequence: TGTGCCAGCAGACCAAACCTAGCGGGACCTTCCTACGAGCAGTACTTC. Residues: CASRPNLAGPSYEQYF.

This clonotype showed up many times. CDR3 DNA sequence: TGTGCCAGCAGTTCGACTTGGACGAATGAGCAGTTCTTC. Translation gives CASSSTWTNEQFF. V is TRBV2 and J is TRBJ2-1, with D unresolved. V was shortened by 5 bases and J by 7 bases, with 12 bases between the two germline ends. CDR3 length equals 13 residues. The germline V gene encodes CDR1 SNHLY and CDR2 FYNNEI. The variable domain in full, completed from reference TRBV2 and TRBJ2-1, reads EPEVTQTPSHQVTQMGQEVILRCVPISNHLYFYWYRQILGQKVEFLVSFYNNEISEKSEIFDDQFSVERPDGSNFTLKIRSTKLEDSAMYFCASSSTWTNEQFFGPGTRLTVL.

This clonotype has just a few counts. V and J are TRBV20-1 and TRBJ2-2; 7 bases line up with TRBD1. J lost 3 bases, V lost 5 bases, and 9 bases had no gene match. The CDR3 is made up of 15 amino acids. Germline CDR1 and CDR2: DFQATT and SNEGSKA (reference sequence). This CDR3 reads CSAPWDSLYTGELFF. The CDR3 nucleotides are TGCAGTGCTCCTTGGGACAGCCTGTACACCGGGGAGCTGTTTTTT.

This chain connects TRBV6-2 or TRBV6-3 to TRBJ2-1; 11 bases fit TRBD2. V gave up 5 bases and J gave up 7 bases; unmatched junction bases: 7. Looked up from germline, CDR1 is MNHEY and CDR2 is SVGEGT. The CDR3 has 15 amino acids. The CDR3 nucleotides read TGTGCCAGCAGTCGCGGGACTAGCGGAGGGAATGAGCAGTTCTTC. Protein: CASSRGTSGGNEQFF.

Turning to this clonotype: Because it lacks the conserved phenylalanine or tryptophan at the end, this CDR3 is likely a read error. This chain joins TRBV28 and TRBJ2-1; 12 positions match TRBD2. The CDR3 has 15 residues. Trimming cost V 8 bases and J 6 bases; bases outside gene matches: 8. CDR1 and CDR2 from the germline V gene are MDHEN and SYDVKM. The CDR3 region is CASVTGTSGFNEQFS. The CDR3 DNA sequence: TGTGCCAGCGTGACCGGGACTAGCGGGTTCAATGAGCAGTTCTCC.

This clonotype was seen more than once but under ten times. This sequence joins TRBV27 and TRBJ2-7; either TRBD1 or TRBD2 may fit D (5 bases each). Germline loops: CDR1 MNHEY, CDR2 SMNVEV (reference sequence). The CDR3 is 15 residues long. Trimming shortened V by 4 bases and J by 5 bases, and 18 bases separated the two germline ends. In nucleotides, the CDR3 is TGTGCCAGCAGTTCAAATCGGGACCTCGGCCACGAGCAGTACTTC. Translated: CASSSNRDLGHEQYF.

The CDR3 sequence is CASSPQGRNTEAFF. Here the CDR3 DNA reads TGTGCCAGCAGTCCACAGGGCCGGAACACTGAAGCTTTCTTT. The chain couples TRBV27 to TRBJ1-1; perhaps TRBD1 as D (6 bases). The CDR3 is made up of 14 amino acids. The germline V and J ends were trimmed by 5 bases and 1 base, with 11 bases remaining between them. Germline V gene sequence: CDR1 MNHEY, CDR2 SMNVEV (reference sequence).

This clonotype was picked up many times. This rearrangement joins TRBV28 to TRBJ1-5; 11 positions agree with TRBD1. Germline loops: CDR1 MDHEN, CDR2 SYDVKM. The CDR3 covers 17 residues. With V trimmed by 5 bases and J by 0 bases, 6 bases remained unmatched. The DNA of the CDR3 is TGTGCCAGCAGTGGGACAGGGGGGGCCCATAGCAATCAGCCCCAGCATTTT. Its translation is CASSGTGGAHSNQPQHF.

Only a few counts were recorded for this clonotype. This chain connects TRBV2 to TRBJ2-7; possibly TRBD2 for D (5 bases). Germline V gives CDR1 SNHLY, CDR2 FYNNEI. This CDR3 comprises 15 residues. Trimming took off 8 bases at V and 4 bases at J, with 21 bases between the two ends. As DNA, the CDR3 is TGTGCCAGCCAACCCGGGAACCCGGGAAGGTACGAGCAGTACTTC. Its translation is CASQPGNPGRYEQYF.

This clonotype was seen a few times. The gene calls are TRBV5-1 and TRBJ2-3; TRBD2 is a possible D gene (6 bases). The germline CDR1 and CDR2 sequences are SGHRS and YFSETQ. Trimming shortened V by 4 bases and J by 2 bases, and 11 bases separated the two germline ends. The CDR3 contains 14 residues. The CDR3 coding sequence is TGCGCCAGCAGCAAAGGGACTTTCACAGATACGCAGTATTTT. This codes for CASSKGTFTDTQYF.

There are a few counts of this clonotype. With a much larger clone just one base away, this may be a read error. The chain joins TRBV6-1 to TRBJ2-2; TRBD1 agrees at 10 bases. CDR1 is MNHNS and CDR2 is SASEGT in the germline V gene. This CDR3 is built from 15 residues. CDR3 region: CASRTGGANTGELLF. The DNA for the CDR3 is TGTGCCAGCAGGACAGGGGGCGCGAACACCGGGGAGCTGCTTTTT.

The rearrangement uses TRBV20-1 and TRBJ1-1, with 7 positions matching TRBD1. Trimming at V came to 3 bases and at J to 5 bases, leaving 9 bases not matched to a gene. Looked up from germline, CDR1 is DFQATT and CDR2 is SNEGSKA (reference sequence). The CDR3 totals 14 residues. The CDR3 reads CSASRDSELTEAFF. The CDR3 region has the DNA TGCAGTGCTAGTCGGGACAGCGAACTTACTGAAGCTTTCTTT.

A word on this clonotype: The germline gene is not matched at one end of the junction; a read error may be the cause. The J gene is TRBJ1-6, the V gene TRBV28, with TRBD1 matching over 7 bases. The CDR3 is 12 amino acids. From germline, CDR1 is MDHEN and CDR2 SYDVKM. For the CDR3, the DNA is TGTGCCAGCGGGACAGCTAATTCACCCCTCCCCTTT. Residues: CASGTANSPLPF.

The table lists this clonotype with a few counts. The gene calls are TRBV5-5 and TRBJ2-3, with D uncertain. The CDR3 extends over 12 amino acids. Per the germline V gene, CDR1 is SGHKS and CDR2 is YYEKEE (reference sequence). V was pared by 3 bases and J by 4 bases, with 6 bases between. This CDR3 reads CASSSSPDTQYF. The CDR3 nucleotides read TGTGCCAGCAGCTCTAGTCCAGATACGCAGTATTTT.

This clonotype was picked up many times. This rearrangement joins TRBV18 to TRBJ1-5; 9 nucleotides align to TRBD1. The length of the CDR3 is 15 residues. Germline values: CDR1 KGHSH, CDR2 LQKENI. The V gene end was trimmed by 1 base and the J gene end by 7 bases; junction bases not matched to a gene: 5. Here the CDR3 reads CASSPRRQGEQPQHF. In nucleotides, the CDR3 is TGTGCCAGCTCACCACGGAGACAGGGGGAGCAGCCCCAGCATTTT.

This clonotype has ten or more counts. This chain uses TRBV3-1 with TRBJ1-1, with unresolved D. Trimming stripped 6 bases from V and 2 bases from J, with 10 bases between. The length of the CDR3 is 13 residues. Germline V lookup: CDR1 LGHDT, CDR2 YNNKEL (reference sequence). CDR3 loop: CASREVGNTEAFF. The CDR3 DNA follows: TGTGCCAGCAGAGAGGTCGGTAACACTGAAGCTTTCTTT.

The chain has TRBV15 and TRBJ2-5; TRBD2 is a possible D gene (6 bases). V lost 7 bases and J 2 bases, leaving 14 bases between the germline ends. From germline, CDR1 is LNHNV and CDR2 YYDKDF (reference sequence). This CDR3 has 14 residues. CDR3 region: CATKRWREQETQYF. CDR3 DNA sequence: TGTGCCACCAAGCGGTGGAGGGAACAAGAGACCCAGTACTTC.

This clonotype was detected many times. This chain links TRBV27 with TRBJ2-7; D gene ambiguous. Germline V gene sequence: CDR1 MNHEY, CDR2 SMNVEV (reference sequence). The CDR3 covers 15 residues. Trimming took 5 bases from V and 4 from J, leaving 18 bases between them. This CDR3 is CASSPPRNQRYEQYF. The CDR3, as DNA: TGTGCCAGCAGTCCCCCCAGGAATCAGAGGTACGAGCAGTACTTC.